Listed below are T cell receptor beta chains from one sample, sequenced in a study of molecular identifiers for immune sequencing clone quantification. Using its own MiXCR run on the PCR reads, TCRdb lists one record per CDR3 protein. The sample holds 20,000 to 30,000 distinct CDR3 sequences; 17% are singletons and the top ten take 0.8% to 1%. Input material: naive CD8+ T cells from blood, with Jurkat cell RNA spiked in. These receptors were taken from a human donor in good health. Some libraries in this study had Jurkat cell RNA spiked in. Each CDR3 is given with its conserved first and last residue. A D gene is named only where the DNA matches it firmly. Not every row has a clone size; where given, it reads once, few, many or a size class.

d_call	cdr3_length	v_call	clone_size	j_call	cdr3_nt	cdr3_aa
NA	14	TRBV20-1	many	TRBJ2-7	TGCCAACCGGCCAGGGGGGCGCTTCTTTACGAGCAGTACTTC	CQPARGALLYEQYF
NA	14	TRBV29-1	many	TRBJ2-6	TGCAGCGTTGAAAGACTGGCTGGGGCCAACGTCCTGACTTTC	CSVERLAGANVLTF
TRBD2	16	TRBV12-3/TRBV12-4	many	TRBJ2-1	TGTGCCAGCAGCCCCCAGACTAGCGGGTCCTACAATGAGCAGTTCTTC	CASSPQTSGSYNEQFF
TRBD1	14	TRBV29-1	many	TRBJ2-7	TGCAGCGCCCAGCCGGGACAGGGTAAGGACGAGCAGTACTTC	CSAQPGQGKDEQYF
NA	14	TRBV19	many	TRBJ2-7	TGTGCCAGTAGTCCGGGAAGCAGCTCCTACGAGCAGTACTTC	CASSPGSSSYEQYF
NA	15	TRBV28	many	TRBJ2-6	TGTGCCAGCAGTTTGGGTAACTCTGGGGCCAACGTCCTGACTTTC	CASSLGNSGANVLTF
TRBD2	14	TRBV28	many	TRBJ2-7	TGTGCCAGCAGTCTCCTAGCGGGAGTCTACGAGCAGTACTTC	CASSLLAGVYEQYF
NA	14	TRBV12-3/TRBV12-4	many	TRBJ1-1	TGTGCCAGCACTAAGGGACGGCAGAACACTGAAGCTTTCTTT	CASTKGRQNTEAFF
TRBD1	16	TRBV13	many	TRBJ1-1	TGTGCCAGCAGCACCTACCCGGGACAGGGAACCACTGAAGCTTTCTTT	CASSTYPGQGTTEAFF
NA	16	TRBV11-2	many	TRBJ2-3	TGTGCCAGCAGCTTAGTGCCAGGGGCTAACGCAGATACGCAGTATTTT	CASSLVPGANADTQYF
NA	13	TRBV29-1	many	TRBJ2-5	TGCAGCGTTGAAGACCGACTTACGGAGACCCAGTACTTC	CSVEDRLTETQYF
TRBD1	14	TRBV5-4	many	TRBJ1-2	TGTGCCAGCAGCACAGAGGACAGGGGTGGGGGCTACACCTTC	CASSTEDRGGGYTF
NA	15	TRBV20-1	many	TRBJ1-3	TGCAGTGCTAGAGATTCCAGGGTCTCTGGAAACACCATATATTTT	CSARDSRVSGNTIYF
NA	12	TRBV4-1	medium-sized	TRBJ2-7	TGCGCCAGCAGCCACACTTCGAGGGAGCAGTACTTC	CASSHTSREQYF
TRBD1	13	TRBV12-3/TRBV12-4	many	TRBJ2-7	TGTGCCAGCAGTGCGACAGGGTACTACGAGCAGTACTTC	CASSATGYYEQYF
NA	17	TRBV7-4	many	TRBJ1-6	TGTGCCAGCAGCTTTAGGGGGGTTGGTTCCTATAATTCACCCCTCCACTTT	CASSFRGVGSYNSPLHF
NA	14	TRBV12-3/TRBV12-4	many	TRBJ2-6	TGTGCCAGCAGTCTTCCCTCTGGGGCCAACGTCCTGACTTTC	CASSLPSGANVLTF
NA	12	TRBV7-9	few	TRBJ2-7	TGTGCCAGCACCCGCGCAGGGTTAGGGCAGTACTTC	CASTRAGLGQYF
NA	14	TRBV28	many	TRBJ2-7	TGTGCCAGCAGCCAGGGGCTAGCGGCCTACGAGCAGTACTTC	CASSQGLAAYEQYF
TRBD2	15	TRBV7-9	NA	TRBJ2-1	TGTGCCAGCAGCCCTCTAGCGGGAGGTGACAATGAGCAGTTCTTC	CASSPLAGGDNEQFF
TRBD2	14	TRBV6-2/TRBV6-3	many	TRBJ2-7	TGTGCCAGCAGTTATGAACTAGCGGGTAGTTTCCAGTACTTC	CASSYELAGSFQYF
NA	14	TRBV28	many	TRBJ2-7	TGTGCCAGCAGTCCTGGAAGAGCGACCCTCGAGGAGTACTTC	CASSPGRATLEEYF
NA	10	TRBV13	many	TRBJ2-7	TGTGCCAGCCGAGCTGGCGAGCAGTACTTC	CASRAGEQYF
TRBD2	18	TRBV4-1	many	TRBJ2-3	TGCGCCAGCAGCCAAGTTGCGGGGGGTTTGATGGGGGCAGATACGCAGTATTTT	CASSQVAGGLMGADTQYF
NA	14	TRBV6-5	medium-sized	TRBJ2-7	TGTGCCAGCAGTTGGGGAGAGAGCTCCTACGAGCAGTACTTC	CASSWGESSYEQYF
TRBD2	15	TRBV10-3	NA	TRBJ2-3	TGTGCCATCAAAACTAGCGAAATTAGCACAGATACGCAGTATTTT	CAIKTSEISTDTQYF
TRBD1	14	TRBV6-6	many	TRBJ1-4	TGTGCCAGCACCGGGACAGGGGGCGATGAAAAACTGTTTTTT	CASTGTGGDEKLFF
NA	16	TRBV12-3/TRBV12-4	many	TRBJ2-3	TGTGCCAGCAGTTTAGGTTCTGAGTACCGCACAGATACGCAGTATTTT	CASSLGSEYRTDTQYF
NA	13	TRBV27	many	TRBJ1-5	TGTGCCAGCAGATTTTTGCCGGAGGGGCCCCAGCATTTT	CASRFLPEGPQHF
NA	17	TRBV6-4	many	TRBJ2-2	TGTGCCAGCAGTGCCTCCCCCCGGACCACGAACACCGGGGAGCTGTTTTTT	CASSASPRTTNTGELFF
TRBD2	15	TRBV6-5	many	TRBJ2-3	TGTGCCAGCACAAATAGCGGGGGGTCGGAAGATACGCAGTATTTT	CASTNSGGSEDTQYF
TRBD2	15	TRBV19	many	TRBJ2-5	TGTGCCAGTAGTATTGGACTAGCGGGGGAAGAGACCCAGTACTTC	CASSIGLAGEETQYF
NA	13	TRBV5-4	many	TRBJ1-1	TGTGCCAGCAGCAGCCCGACGAACACTGAAGCTTTCTTT	CASSSPTNTEAFF
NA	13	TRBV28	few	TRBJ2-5	TGTGCCAGCAGTTTATGGAGGGAAGAGACCCAGTACTTC	CASSLWREETQYF
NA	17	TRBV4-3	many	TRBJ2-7	TGCGCCAGCAGCCAAGATCGGGGAGCGGGTCTTGTCAGCGAGCAGTACTTC	CASSQDRGAGLVSEQYF
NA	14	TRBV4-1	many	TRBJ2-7	TGCGCCAGCAGCCAAGATTGGCCGGGCTTCGAGCAGTACTTC	CASSQDWPGFEQYF
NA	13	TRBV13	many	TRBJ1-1	TGTGCCAGCAGCTTCCAGGGGTCCACTGAAGCTTTCTTT	CASSFQGSTEAFF
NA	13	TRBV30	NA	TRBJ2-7	TGTGCCTGGAGTGTACCTTCAGGTCACGAGCAGTACTTC	CAWSVPSGHEQYF
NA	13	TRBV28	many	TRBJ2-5	TGTGCCAGCAGTTTAGGACTCCAAGAGACCCAGTACTTC	CASSLGLQETQYF
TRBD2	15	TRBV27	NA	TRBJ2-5	TGTGCCAGCGGTGAACTGGGACTAGGGGAAGAGACCCAGTACTTC	CASGELGLGEETQYF
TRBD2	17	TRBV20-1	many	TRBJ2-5	TGCAGTGCTGCACCGGGACTAGCGGGACCACAGGGAGAGACCCAGTACTTC	CSAAPGLAGPQGETQYF
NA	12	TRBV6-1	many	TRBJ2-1	TGTGCCACCCGGGCCACCTACAATGAGCAGTTCTTC	CATRATYNEQFF
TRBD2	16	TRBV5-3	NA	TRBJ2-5	TGTGCCAGCGACCTCGGGGTAGCGGGAGGGCTTGAGACCCAGTACTTC	CASDLGVAGGLETQYF
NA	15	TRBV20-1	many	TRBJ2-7	TGCAGTGCTAGCGACCGGGGGAGGAGCTCCTACGAGCAGTACTTC	CSASDRGRSSYEQYF
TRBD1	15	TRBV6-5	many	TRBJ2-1	TGTGCCAGCAGCGCGAGCGGGACAGGGACCGGTGAGCAGTTCTTC	CASSASGTGTGEQFF
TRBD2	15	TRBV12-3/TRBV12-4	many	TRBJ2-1	TGTGCCAGCATTAATAGCGGGAGCTCCTACAATGAGCAGTTCTTC	CASINSGSSYNEQFF